This T cell receptor (beta chain) emerged from a study of T-cell reconstitution after alpha-beta-depleted transplantation in children. Study-level findings and limits: High day-60 TCRbeta diversity in some patients came from surviving recipient T cells and thymic progenitors. Newly generated T cells supplied most T-cell counts and diversity one year post-transplant. Approximately two months post-transplant, alpha-beta T cells reportedly originated from several hundred expanded graft clones.

The V gene's germline CDR1 is MNHEY and CDR2 SVGEGT. This CDR3 has 15 amino acids. With V trimmed by 2 bases and J by 6 bases, 6 bases remained unmatched. TCRbeta library preparation incorporated unique molecular identifiers. A single record per CDR3 protein comes from TCRdb applying MiXCR to the PCR reads. The sample includes about 460,000 distinct CDR3 sequences, more than 9% seen only once; the top ten take 2% to 2.5%. On this clonotype itself: What it binds is not known. A much bigger clone sits one base away, suggesting this may be a read error.

Material: PBMCs, obtained before TCRalphabeta/CD19-depleted stem cell transplant. J is TRBJ2-3 and V is TRBV6-2 or TRBV6-3; 9 bases line up with TRBD2. The receptor comes from a child aged 2 to 10 with inherited bone marrow failure, due to receive a stem cell transplant. The CDR3 here is CASSYGGRGSDTQYF. The CDR3 nucleotides read TGTGCCAGCAGTTACGGCGGGAGGGGCTCGGATACGCAGTATTTT.